This is a list of T cell receptor beta chains from one sample in a study of blood T cells in healthy people across ages. TCRdb used MiXCR to reprocess the 5' RACE reads, holding one entry per CDR3 protein. Among around 990,000 distinct CDR3 sequences listed, 20% to 25% were seen once. Separately, the same data were catalogued under a study of T cells of mothers and their children.

Specimen: blood. These TCRs come from a girl aged 2 to 10 in good health. The CDR3 runs from the conserved cysteine through the conserved F or W. Fields, in order: V gene, clone size, J gene, D gene, CDR3 protein, CDR3 DNA. The D gene is left open where the match is weak. Rows give clone size only sometimes, using once, few, many, or a class for an expanded clone.

v_call: TRBV6-5
clone_size: once
j_call: TRBJ2-1
d_call: TRBD1
cdr3_aa: CASRRTGTGVNEQFF
cdr3_nt: TGTGCCAGCAGGCGGACCGGGACAGGGGTCAATGAGCAGTTCTTC

v_call: TRBV6-2/TRBV6-3
clone_size: NA
j_call: TRBJ2-3
d_call: NA
cdr3_aa: CASSPGFEGDTQYF
cdr3_nt: TGTGCCAGCAGTCCCGGTTTCGAGGGAGATACGCAGTATTTT

v_call: TRBV5-1
clone_size: few
j_call: TRBJ1-4
d_call: NA
cdr3_aa: CASRIHPEGGKEEKLFF
cdr3_nt: TGCGCCAGCAGGATTCACCCCGAGGGAGGGAAAGAAGAAAAACTGTTTTTT

v_call: TRBV7-9
clone_size: NA
j_call: TRBJ2-1
d_call: NA
cdr3_aa: CASSLPDAENEQFF
cdr3_nt: TGTGCCAGCAGCTTGCCGGATGCGGAAAATGAGCAGTTCTTC

v_call: TRBV9
clone_size: NA
j_call: TRBJ1-2
d_call: NA
cdr3_aa: CARDGRVNYGYTF
cdr3_nt: TGTGCCAGAGACGGGAGGGTAAACTATGGCTACACCTTC

v_call: TRBV4-1
clone_size: few
j_call: TRBJ2-7
d_call: NA
cdr3_aa: CASSVFGPTPMGEQYF
cdr3_nt: TGCGCCAGCAGCGTCTTCGGACCGACCCCTATGGGAGAGCAGTACTTC

v_call: TRBV29-1
clone_size: NA
j_call: TRBJ2-3
d_call: TRBD1
cdr3_aa: CSVEAGTGGGTTDTQYF
cdr3_nt: TGCAGCGTTGAAGCCGGGACAGGGGGCGGGACGACAGATACGCAGTATTTT

v_call: TRBV7-2
clone_size: few
j_call: TRBJ1-2
d_call: NA
cdr3_aa: CASLQTYGYTF
cdr3_nt: TGTGCCAGTTTACAGACCTATGGCTACACCTTC

v_call: TRBV5-5
clone_size: few
j_call: TRBJ2-2
d_call: NA
cdr3_aa: CASGLMTGELFF
cdr3_nt: TGTGCCAGCGGCTTGATGACCGGGGAGCTGTTTTTT

v_call: TRBV4-1
clone_size: few
j_call: TRBJ2-2
d_call: TRBD2
cdr3_aa: CASSQGGRGRNAGELFF
cdr3_nt: TGCGCCAGCAGCCAAGGGGGGAGGGGTCGAAATGCCGGGGAGCTGTTTTTT

v_call: TRBV19
clone_size: few
j_call: TRBJ1-2
d_call: TRBD1
cdr3_aa: CASRPGQGSWDYTF
cdr3_nt: TGTGCCAGTAGACCGGGACAGGGCTCCTGGGACTACACCTTC

v_call: TRBV19
clone_size: few
j_call: TRBJ2-1
d_call: TRBD2
cdr3_aa: CASRWTSGTEQFF
cdr3_nt: TGTGCCAGTAGGTGGACTAGCGGCACTGAGCAGTTCTTC

v_call: TRBV7-9
clone_size: few
j_call: TRBJ2-2
d_call: NA
cdr3_aa: CASKRIPNTGELFF
cdr3_nt: TGTGCCAGCAAGAGAATACCGAACACCGGGGAGCTGTTTTTT

v_call: TRBV2
clone_size: NA
j_call: TRBJ2-5
d_call: TRBD1
cdr3_aa: CASRYTGGEETQYF
cdr3_nt: TGTGCCAGCAGATACACAGGGGGAGAAGAGACCCAGTACTTC